The present T cell receptor beta chain was sequenced within a study of T-cell reconstitution after alpha-beta-depleted transplantation in children. CDR1 is MNHEY and CDR2 is SMNVEV in the germline V gene (reference sequence). The CDR3 totals 13 residues. V lost 6 bases and J lost 5, with 13 bases in between. This clonotype appeared many times. A library of TCRbeta sequences, prepared with unique molecular identifiers, was generated. TCRdb recomputed calls from the PCR reads with MiXCR, one row per CDR3 protein. This sample carries about 610,000 distinct CDR3 sequences, roughly a tenth of them seen once, and the ten largest clones take about 4%.

Sequenced material: PBMCs from the stem cell graft donor, taken from the stem cell graft. This TCR derives from a human donor who donated a stem cell graft to a child with acute myeloid leukemia. V is TRBV27 and J is TRBJ2-5, with D possibly matching TRBD2 (5 bases). CDR3 amino acids: CASSFREGETQYF. The CDR3 coding sequence is TGTGCCAGCAGCTTTAGAGAGGGCGAGACCCAGTACTTC.